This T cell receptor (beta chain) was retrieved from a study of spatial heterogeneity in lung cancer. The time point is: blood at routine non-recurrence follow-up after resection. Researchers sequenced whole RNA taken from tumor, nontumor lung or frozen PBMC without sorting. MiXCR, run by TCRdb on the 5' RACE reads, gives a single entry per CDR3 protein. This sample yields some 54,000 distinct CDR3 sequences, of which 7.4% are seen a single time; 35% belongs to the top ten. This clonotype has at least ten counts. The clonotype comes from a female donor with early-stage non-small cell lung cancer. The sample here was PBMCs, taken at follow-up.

As DNA, the CDR3 is TGTGCCACCAGTGGCCCCTCTAGCGGGGGACACACCGGGGAGCTGTTTTTT. Protein product: CATSGPSSGGHTGELFF. This chain connects TRBV24-1 to TRBJ2-2, with 10 bases lining up with TRBD2. The CDR3 is made up of 17 amino acids. Trimming at V came to 5 bases and at J to 3 bases, leaving 8 bases not matched to a gene. CDR1 and CDR2 (germline): KGHDR, SFDVKD.